The rows below give T cell receptor beta chains drawn from one sample of a study of blood T cell repertoires in COVID-19. Clones were read by immunoSEQ multiplex PCR, and TCRdb kept only the in-frame ones, dropping some. The top ten clones hold 3% of a sample with fewer than 250,000 clones, roughly 86% of them seen once. Sequenced sample: peripheral blood. These receptor sequences come from a man aged 55 to 70 with acute or convalescent COVID-19. Both conserved end residues are part of each CDR3. D genes are given only for firm matches. Clone sizes are given selectively: once, few, many, or a class where the clone is expanded.

j_gene,abundance,d_gene,v_gene,CDR3nt,CDR3aa
TRBJ2-5,once,TRBD1,TRBV18,TGTGCCAGCTCCCGCGGACAGGGGCCTCGCGAGACCCAGTACTTC,CASSRGQGPRETQYF
TRBJ1-2,NA,TRBD1,TRBV6-5,TGTGCCAGCAGTTACTCACAGGGGGTGGGCTACACCTTC,CASSYSQGVGYTF
TRBJ1-4,NA,NA,TRBV7-6,TGTGCCAGCAGCACGGGGACGGGGGCAACTAATGAAAAACTGTTTTTT,CASSTGTGATNEKLFF
TRBJ2-5,NA,NA,TRBV10-2,TGCGCCAGCAGTGAGTCGACATTACAAGAGACCCAGTACTTC,CASSESTLQETQYF
TRBJ2-2,few,NA,TRBV2,TGTGCCAGCAGGGGGACTCCCCAGAACACCGGGGAGCTGTTTTTT,CASRGTPQNTGELFF
TRBJ1-2,NA,NA,TRBV24-1,TGTGCCACCAGTGATTCCAACGCGGGACGCCACACCTTC,CATSDSNAGRHTF
TRBJ2-3,NA,TRBD2,TRBV7-6,TGTGCCAGCAGCTTAGCCCCGCCTAGCGGGGGCACAGATACGCAGTATTTT,CASSLAPPSGGTDTQYF
TRBJ2-1,NA,TRBD2,TRBV7-3,TGTGCCAGCAGCTTCACGACTAGCGGGACCTACAATGAGCAGTTCTTC,CASSFTTSGTYNEQFF
TRBJ2-1,few,TRBD1,TRBV19,TGTGCCAGTAGTATATGGACAGGTTCCTACAATGAGCAGTTCTTC,CASSIWTGSYNEQFF
TRBJ1-5,NA,NA,TRBV5-3,TGTGCCAGAAGCTTGGGGACAGATTATAGCAATCAGCCCCAGCATTTT,CARSLGTDYSNQPQHF
TRBJ2-2,NA,TRBD2,TRBV28,TGTGCCAGCAGTTTTCGCCGGGGGGGCGACACCGGGGAGCTGTTTTTT,CASSFRRGGDTGELFF
TRBJ2-5,NA,NA,TRBV11-2,TGTGCCAGCAGCTTAGGATGGGGCAGCCCTCAAGAGACCCAGTACTTC,CASSLGWGSPQETQYF
TRBJ1-1,NA,NA,TRBV28,TGTGCCAGCAGTTCAGTAGGGGCGACTGAAGCTTTCTTT,CASSSVGATEAFF
TRBJ1-3,NA,NA,TRBV6-5,TGTGCCAGCAGTTACTCGAGTCGGGAAAACACCATATATTTT,CASSYSSRENTIYF
TRBJ2-3,NA,NA,TRBV24-1,TGTGCCACCAGTGATCCCGGGGGTGCTATCACAGATACGCAGTATTTT,CATSDPGGAITDTQYF
TRBJ2-2,NA,NA,TRBV28,TGTGCCAGCAGTCCCCGGAGGGCGAACACCGGGGAGCTGTTTTTT,CASSPRRANTGELFF
TRBJ2-5,NA,TRBD2,TRBV5-1,TGCGCCAGCAGCCCCGGACTAGCGGGGGGGCGACAAGAGACCCAGTACTTC,CASSPGLAGGRQETQYF
TRBJ2-7,NA,TRBD1,TRBV15,TGTGCCACCAGCGTAGCCGGGACAGGGGCCTACGAGCAGTACTTC,CATSVAGTGAYEQYF
TRBJ2-7,NA,NA,TRBV5-6,TGTGCCAGCAGCTCCCAGGGGCCCCCCTACGAGCAGTACTTC,CASSSQGPPYEQYF
TRBJ2-1,once,NA,TRBV12-3/TRBV12-4,TGTGCCAGCGATCGAGGGTTTGAGCAGTTCTTC,CASDRGFEQFF
TRBJ1-4,NA,NA,TRBV13,TGTGCCAGCAGCTTCTCGGGGGGGTCCTTCGAAAAACTGTTTTTT,CASSFSGGSFEKLFF
TRBJ1-6,NA,NA,TRBV12-3/TRBV12-4,TGTGCCAGCAGTTTAGCGGGTCTCGGGGCCCTCCACTTT,CASSLAGLGALHF
TRBJ2-5,NA,NA,TRBV21-1,TGTGCCAGCAGCAAAGGGACAGGGGGAGGAGAGACCCAGTACTTC,CASSKGTGGGETQYF
TRBJ2-7,NA,NA,TRBV21-1,TGTGCCAGCAGCGACCGGGACAGGACCTCCTCCTACGAGCAGTACTTC,CASSDRDRTSSYEQYF
TRBJ2-7,NA,TRBD1,TRBV2,TGTGCCACCCACCAGACAGGGGGCAACGAGCAGTACTTC,CATHQTGGNEQYF
TRBJ2-3,many,TRBD2,TRBV4-3,TGCGCCAGCAGCCAAGACCCCCCGACTAGCGGGGGCACAGATACGCAGTATTTT,CASSQDPPTSGGTDTQYF
TRBJ1-6,NA,NA,TRBV5-1,TGCGCCAGCAGCTCAAATGCGGGGAACACGGCGAGGGGTTCACCCCTCCACTTT,CASSSNAGNTARGSPLHF
TRBJ2-5,NA,NA,TRBV7-8,TGTGCCAGCAGCCTAACCAGGGCTTGGGGTGGGACCCAGTACTTC,CASSLTRAWGGTQYF
TRBJ1-4,NA,NA,TRBV6-5,TGTGCCAGCAGGCGGGAAGCAGCAACTAATGAAAAACTGTTTTTT,CASRREAATNEKLFF
TRBJ1-5,NA,NA,TRBV5-8,TGTGCCAGCAGCTTGGGGCAGGGTCCCCCAAATCAGCCCCAGCATTTT,CASSLGQGPPNQPQHF
TRBJ1-4,NA,TRBD1,TRBV18,TGTGCCAGCTCACCACGGGACAGGGGAGAAAAACTGTTTTTT,CASSPRDRGEKLFF
TRBJ1-5,NA,TRBD1,TRBV3-1/TRBV3-2,TGTGCCAGCAGCTTAACAGGGGCTAGCAATCAGCCCCAGCATTTT,CASSLTGASNQPQHF
TRBJ2-7,NA,NA,TRBV5-4,TGTGCCAGCAGCTTGGAACGGTACGAGCAGTACTTC,CASSLERYEQYF
TRBJ1-2,NA,NA,TRBV29-1,TGCAGCGCGCCAGTGCTCTATGGCTACACCTTC,CSAPVLYGYTF
TRBJ2-4,NA,TRBD1,TRBV5-4,TGTGCCAGCAGCCAGACGGGCCTCGGGGACAGTAAAAACATTCAGTACTTC,CASSQTGLGDSKNIQYF
TRBJ1-2,NA,TRBD1,TRBV6-5,TGTGCCAGCAGCCCCGACAGGGGACCTAACTATGGCTACACCTTC,CASSPDRGPNYGYTF
TRBJ1-2,NA,NA,TRBV12-5,TGTGCTAGTGGTTTGTTGGCAGGGGATGGCTACACCTTC,CASGLLAGDGYTF
TRBJ2-3,once,TRBD2,TRBV3-1/TRBV3-2,TGTGCCAGCAGCCTAAGAACTAGCGGGGGCACAGATACGCAGTATTTT,CASSLRTSGGTDTQYF
TRBJ1-1,NA,NA,TRBV7-2,TGTGCCAGCAGCCCATTACTGCTGAGCCGGGACGGGAGGGAGGAAGCTTTCTTT,CASSPLLLSRDGREEAFF
TRBJ2-1,NA,TRBD2,TRBV6-5,TGTGCCAGCAGTTTTGGGACTAGCGGGGGCTATGAGCAGTTCTTC,CASSFGTSGGYEQFF
TRBJ1-1,NA,NA,TRBV5-4,TGTGCCAGCAGCCTCAGACTGCCCAAGGCAGACACTGAAGCTTTCTTT,CASSLRLPKADTEAFF
TRBJ1-6,NA,NA,TRBV6-6,TGTGCCAGCAGTTCTCGCTCAGGGAACCAGGATTCACCCCTCCACTTT,CASSSRSGNQDSPLHF
TRBJ2-4,NA,TRBD1,TRBV19,TGTGCCAGTACTGGGCAGGGGGACCAAAACATTCAGTACTTC,CASTGQGDQNIQYF
TRBJ2-5,NA,TRBD1,TRBV6-5,TGTGCCAGCACCAGGGACAGGGGACCCTTGGAGACCCAGTACTTC,CASTRDRGPLETQYF
TRBJ2-1,NA,TRBD1,TRBV7-8,TGTGCCAGCAGCCACCGGGACAGGGTCCACAATGAGCAGTTCTTC,CASSHRDRVHNEQFF
TRBJ1-5,NA,TRBD1,TRBV5-5,TGTGCCAGCAGCTTGGCAGGGGGCGGCGATCAGCCCCAGCATTTT,CASSLAGGGDQPQHF
TRBJ1-4,NA,TRBD1,TRBV2,TGTGCCAGCAGAGTACAGGGGGCCATGGAAAAACTGTTTTTT,CASRVQGAMEKLFF
TRBJ2-3,NA,TRBD2,TRBV19,TGTGCCAGTAGTACCAGATACCGACTAGCGGGGGGGCTCGGCACAGATACGCAGTATTTT,CASSTRYRLAGGLGTDTQYF
TRBJ1-2,NA,NA,TRBV6-2/TRBV6-3,TGTGCCAGCAGTACAGTCACCTATGGCTACACCTTC,CASSTVTYGYTF
TRBJ2-1,NA,TRBD1,TRBV9,TGTGCCAGCAGCGAAGGGACAGCCACCAACAATGAGCAGTTCTTC,CASSEGTATNNEQFF
TRBJ1-1,NA,NA,TRBV27,TGTGCCAGCAGGGACACTATGAACACTGAAGCTTTCTTT,CASRDTMNTEAFF
TRBJ2-2,NA,TRBD2,TRBV5-1,TGCGCCAGCAGCTTGGTTGGGACTACTAACACCGGGGAGCTGTTTTTT,CASSLVGTTNTGELFF